The present TCR beta chain was sequenced within a study of graft-versus-host responses after intestinal transplantation. Study-wide context: Recipients across the board were started on anti-thymocyte globulin induction, then kept on tacrolimus and steroids for around three years.

General study results and limits: With peak circulating GvH clone levels came an association with early post-transplant HvG declines. The presence of high graft-versus-host to host-versus-graft clonal ratios in allografts characterized patients with graft-donor T cell macrochimerism. The marrow of recipients harbored GvH clones, and ileum or blood showed some of them first.

Comments on this clone: Its target is unknown.

The CDR3 consists of 15 residues. Germline V gene lookup returns CDR1 SGHTA and CDR2 FQGNSA. Unmatched junction bases numbered 11, after V lost 6 bases and J lost 4 bases. The data were produced by immunoSEQ multiplex PCR, yet TCRdb's version contains in-frame clones alone and is incomplete. The sample lists 100,000 to 120,000 clones; around 93% were seen once. The clonotype comes from a human donor who received an intestinal transplant. The V and J genes are TRBV7-2 and TRBJ2-7; 8 bases fit TRBD1. Sequenced material: unstimulated CD8+ T cells sorted from spleen or lymph node cells, taken before intestinal transplant. The CDR3 DNA reads TGTGCCAGCAGTCTCATTGGACAGGGAGAGTACGAGCAGTACTTC. Translation gives CASSLIGQGEYEQYF.